This T cell receptor beta chain came from a study of blood T cell repertoires in COVID-19. Looking at the study overall: Material from acute and convalescent COVID-19 was sourced from the United States, Italy and Spain.

As handled by the study authors: Amplification from reference gene primers served as the basis for estimated nucleated cell counts. Using immunoSEQ multiplex PCR, the repertoire was profiled, and TCRdb retains in-frame clones only, with some absent. V and J calls and clone size are those listed in that table; D and trimming were worked out from the DNA. Among about 74,000 clones listed, about 84% were seen once. A few counts support this clone. This CDR3 is built from 11 residues. Germline V gene lookup returns CDR1 DFQATT and CDR2 SNEGSKA (reference sequence). Trimming pared 2 bases from V and 9 bases from J, leaving 8 bases between.

This TCR came from a human donor in a cohort sampled during active COVID-19. The chain is built from TRBV20-1 and TRBJ2-1; D remains unclear. Input material: peripheral blood. CDR3 sequence: CSARRVTEQFF. In DNA, the CDR3 is TGCAGTGCTAGACGGGTCACTGAGCAGTTCTTC.